This T cell receptor (beta chain) was recovered during a study of CXCR3-negative and CXCR3-positive naive CD8 T cells. General observations from the study: Greater hydrophobicity was found in TRB CDR3s of CXCR3-positive naive cells than of CXCR3-negative naive cells. Surface CD5 looked about the same in the naive subsets, so the authors worked out TCR strength from TRB CDR3 properties.

In the case of this clonotype: The antigen remains unidentified.

The TRB cDNA libraries were prepared by 5' RACE with UMI labels. TCRdb reprocessed the 5' RACE reads, with one entry per CDR3 protein and no DNA. Here the sample table reports 100,000 to 150,000 distinct CDR3 sequences. The clonotype originates from a human donor in good health. Some clones in this sample may be carry-over from other donors' samples. The sequenced sample was naive CXCR3- CD8+ T cells from blood. Documented subset: CD45RO-CCR7+CD27+CD95- naive CD8+ T cells lacking CXCR3 (TNR3-).

The CDR3 is CASSQDPRTTNYGYTF. The chain has TRBV4-1 and TRBJ1-2. The CDR3 spans 16 residues. Germline lookup yields CDR1 MGHRA and CDR2 YSYEKL.